The 30 T cell receptor beta chains below were found in one sample sequenced in a study of T cell changes during pregnancy in multiple sclerosis. Method: immunoSEQ multiplex PCR; TCRdb's copy keeps in-frame clones and lacks some. Of about 75,000 clones in the sample, around 90% were seen once. The sample here was CD4+ T cells from peripheral blood mononuclear cells, taken before pregnancy. These receptors all stem from a female donor with multiple sclerosis, enrolled in a pregnancy study.

Here the CDR3 reads CASSRQGAGNEQFF. CDR3 in DNA: TGTGCCAGCTCGAGACAGGGGGCCGGCAATGAGCAGTTCTTC. This rearrangement joins TRBV18 to TRBJ2-1, with TRBD1 matching 10 bases. CDR3 length: 14 amino acids. V lost 6 bases to trimming and J lost 6 bases; unmatched junction nucleotides: 5. CDR1 KGHSH and CDR2 LQKENI come from the germline V gene. Full variable domain (missing parts from reference TRBV18 and TRBJ2-1): NAGVMQNPRHLVRRRGQEARLRCSPMKGHSHVYWYRQLPEEGLKFMVYLQKENIIDESGMPKERFSAEFPKEGPSILRIQQVVRGDSAAYFCASSRQGAGNEQFFGPGTRLTVL.

V gene TRBV12-1 combines with J gene TRBJ2-3; whether TRBD2, the table's D call, matches the DNA was not checked. TRBV12-1 represents a pseudogene. The CDR3 has 14 amino acids. The CDR3 here is CASSPPRGTDTQYF. CDR3 bases: TGTGCCAGCAGCCCCCCTCGGGGCACAGATACGCAGTATTTT.

Note on this clone: Compared with germline, one end of the junction differs, possibly owing to a read error. CDR3 in amino acids: CASSLGTGTSNF. The CDR3 nucleotides are TGTGCCAGCAGTTTAGGGACAGGGACGAGCAACTTC. This chain uses TRBV28 with TRBJ1-2; 9 bases are a match to TRBD1. CDR1 and CDR2 (germline): MDHEN, SYDVKM. This CDR3 is built from 12 residues.

V usage is TRBV2 and J usage is TRBJ2-1; 12 bases are shared with TRBD2. Germline CDR1 reads SNHLY; CDR2 reads FYNNEI. The CDR3 spans 19 residues. V was pared by 8 bases and J by 0 bases, with 14 bases of the junction left unmatched. The chain's CDR3 is CASLKDRTTSGSSYNEQFF. Written as DNA, the CDR3 is TGTGCCAGCTTAAAGGACAGGACGACTAGCGGGAGCTCCTACAATGAGCAGTTCTTC.

The rearrangement joins TRBV2 to TRBJ1-5, with D perhaps TRBD1 (6 bases). The CDR3 runs to 14 residues. V dropped 5 bases and J dropped 4 bases, with 12 bases sitting between them. The V gene's germline CDR1 is SNHLY and CDR2 FYNNEI. In DNA form, the CDR3 reads TGTGCCAGCAGTAAGTCGGACAGTAATCAGCCCCAGCATTTT. Translation: CASSKSDSNQPQHF.

The V and J genes are TRBV9 and TRBJ2-7; tentative D call: TRBD1 (6 bases). This CDR3 is 14 amino acids long. CDR1 and CDR2 from the germline V gene are SGDLS and YYNGEE. Deletions cut 4 bases from V and 0 bases from J, with 11 bases between. The CDR3: CASSPRTVSYEQYF. The CDR3 bases are TGTGCCAGCAGCCCAAGGACAGTCTCCTACGAGCAGTACTTC.

The chain joins TRBV4-3 to TRBJ1-1, with no clear D. From germline, CDR1 is LGHNA and CDR2 YSLEER. The CDR3 is 13 amino acids. V lost 2 bases and J 1 base, leaving 5 bases between the germline ends. CDR3 sequence reads: CASSQNRNTEAFF. The CDR3 DNA reads as TGCGCCAGCAGCCAAAACAGGAACACTGAAGCTTTCTTT.

CDR3 sequence: CASSPSGAYYGYTF. The CDR3 nucleotides read TGTGCCAGCAGTCCATCAGGGGCATACTATGGCTACACCTTC. V usage is TRBV28 and J usage is TRBJ1-2, with D perhaps TRBD1 (6 bases). The V gene's germline CDR1 is MDHEN and CDR2 SYDVKM. The CDR3 consists of 14 residues. The V end was cut by 5 bases, the J end by 3 bases, with 13 bases between.

V is TRBV6-6 and J is TRBJ1-2; TRBD1 matches 11 bases. Germline CDR1 and CDR2: MNHNY and SVGAGI (reference sequence). V was clipped by 5 bases and J by 5 bases; unmatched bases: 10. The CDR3 sequence is 16 residues long. The CDR3 nucleotides are TGTGCCAGCAGTGCTATTACCGGGACAGGGGGTTATGGCTACACCTTC. It codes for CASSAITGTGGYGYTF.

This clone was found once. The chain has TRBV7-3 and TRBJ2-7; 11 bases align to TRBD2. The CDR3 covers 17 residues. The V segment lost 2 bases and the J segment 3 bases; nucleotides outside the gene matches: 9. CDR1 and CDR2 from the germline V gene are SGHTA and FQGTGA. The CDR3 loop reads CASSLAPPLAGGYEQYF. The CDR3 DNA is TGTGCCAGCAGCTTAGCCCCCCCTCTAGCGGGAGGCTACGAGCAGTACTTC.

This clone has a handful of counts. V is TRBV12-1 and J is TRBJ2-7; the table's D call, TRBD1, has no DNA check behind it. TRBV12-1 is shown as a pseudogene. The CDR3 contains 16 residues. The CDR3: CASSSFVDSVSYEQYF. For the CDR3, the DNA is TGTGCCAGCAGCTCTTTCGTCGACAGCGTCTCCTACGAGCAGTACTTC.

CDR3 sequence reads: CSAIAGETQYF. DNA of the CDR3: TGCAGTGCTATTGCGGGGGAGACCCAGTACTTC. The rearrangement joins TRBV20-1 to TRBJ2-5; perhaps TRBD2 as D (6 bases). Germline loops: CDR1 DFQATT, CDR2 SNEGSKA (reference sequence). CDR3 length: 11 amino acids. V lost 4 bases to trimming and J lost 5 bases, with 8 bases between them.

The chain combines TRBV2 with TRBJ2-5; D gene ambiguous. V lost 6 bases and J lost 1, with 6 bases in between. From germline, CDR1 is SNHLY and CDR2 FYNNEI. The length of the CDR3 is 12 residues. The CDR3 is CASRLTQETQYF. The CDR3 DNA follows: TGTGCCAGCAGACTTACCCAAGAGACCCAGTACTTC.

V gene TRBV11-1 combines with J gene TRBJ2-4; D possibly corresponds to TRBD1 (5 bases). From germline, CDR1 is SGHAT and CDR2 FQDESV (reference sequence). CDR3 length equals 19 residues. The ends were cut back, 5 bases at V and 0 bases at J, with 23 bases in the middle. The CDR3 loop reads CASSADKGYFDSAKNIQYF. The CDR3 coding sequence is TGTGCCAGCAGCGCCGACAAGGGGTATTTCGATTCAGCCAAAAACATTCAGTACTTC. Combining the CDR3 with reference TRBV11-1 and TRBJ2-4 gives the whole variable domain EAEVAQSPRYKITEKSQAVAFWCDPISGHATLYWYRQILGQGPELLVQFQDESVVDDSQLPKDRFSAERLKGVDSTLKIQPAELGDSAMYLCASSADKGYFDSAKNIQYFGAGTRLSVL.

In this sample, this clone turned up a few times. The chain links TRBV2 to TRBJ2-5; possible D gene TRBD1, 6 bases. The CDR3 runs to 12 residues. The ends were cut back, 8 bases at V and 5 bases at J, with 12 bases in the middle. The germline V gene has CDR1 SNHLY and CDR2 FYNNEI. The CDR3 reads CASGGRGETQYF. In DNA form, the CDR3 reads TGTGCCAGCGGGGGCCGCGGGGAGACCCAGTACTTC.

The CDR3 coding sequence is TGTGCCAGCAGCTCTGGGACTAGCCGAGAGACCCAGTACTTC. Its protein product is CASSSGTSRETQYF. The chain recombines TRBV9 with TRBJ2-5; 9 bases line up with TRBD2. Germline V gene data show CDR1 as SGDLS and CDR2 as YYNGEE. The J segment lost 4 bases and the V segment lost 4 bases, leaving 5 bases of the junction unmatched. This CDR3 comprises 14 residues.

This clone was seen just once. The rearrangement uses TRBV5-4 and TRBJ2-5; 8 positions match TRBD1. CDR1 is SGHNT and CDR2 is YYREEE in the germline V gene (reference sequence). The trim removed 3 bases at V and 5 bases at J, leaving 12 bases unmatched. The CDR3 has 16 amino acids. This chain's CDR3 is CASSSEPRTGRETQYF. The CDR3, as DNA: TGTGCCAGCAGCTCAGAACCGAGGACAGGGCGGGAGACCCAGTACTTC. Full variable domain (outside the CDR3, taken from reference TRBV5-4 and TRBJ2-5): ETGVTQSPTHLIKTRGQQVTLRCSSQSGHNTVSWYQQALGQGPQFIFQYYREEENGRGNFPPRFSGLQFPNYSSELNVNALELDDSALYLCASSSEPRTGRETQYFGPGTRLLVL.

This sequence joins TRBV6-5 and TRBJ1-6; possible D gene TRBD1, 5 bases. The CDR3 length is 14 residues. The germline V gene encodes CDR1 MNHEY and CDR2 SVGAGI. V was trimmed by 0 bases and J by 6 bases, leaving 6 bases between them. The CDR3 sequence: CASSYSGVNSPLHF. CDR3 in DNA: TGTGCCAGCAGTTACTCAGGGGTTAATTCACCCCTCCACTTT.

The V gene is TRBV12-5, the J gene TRBJ2-7; 11 positions match TRBD2. The germline CDR1 and CDR2 sequences are LGHNT and FRNRAP. The length of the CDR3 is 16 residues. V lost 0 bases to trimming and J lost 6 bases; unmatched junction nucleotides: 7. This CDR3 is CASGLVSTSGGGEQYF. The CDR3 nucleotides are TGTGCTAGTGGTTTGGTATCCACTAGCGGGGGCGGCGAGCAGTACTTC.

The chain employs TRBV4-1 and TRBJ2-1; 7 nucleotides align to TRBD1. Germline lookup yields CDR1 MGHRA and CDR2 YSYEKL. The CDR3 has 15 residues. V dropped 2 bases and J dropped 10; count of bases not matched to a gene: 11. CDR3 amino acids: CASSQPGTAIKEQFF. The CDR3 DNA reads as TGCGCCAGCAGCCAACCCGGGACAGCCATAAAAGAGCAGTTCTTC.

The V gene is TRBV20-1, the J gene TRBJ2-7, with TRBD2 as a possible D gene (6 bases). The CDR3 contains 10 residues. Trimming stripped 5 bases from V and 7 bases from J, with 9 bases between. The germline V gene has CDR1 DFQATT and CDR2 SNEGSKA (reference sequence). The CDR3 coding sequence is TGCAGTGCTTGGAGGGCAGAGCAGTACTTC. Translation: CSAWRAEQYF.

The V and J genes are TRBV29-1 and TRBJ1-3, with D perhaps matching TRBD1 (6 bases). The CDR3 length is 14 residues. The V gene's germline CDR1 is SQVTM and CDR2 ANQGSEA. The V end lost 6 bases, the J end lost 2 bases, and 14 bases lay between the germline ends. The CDR3 here is CSVGSGTTGNTIYF. The CDR3 DNA reads as TGCAGCGTCGGATCCGGGACAACTGGAAACACCATATATTTT.

The gene calls are TRBV6-5 and TRBJ2-1; TRBD2 aligns across 13 bases. The V gene's germline CDR1 is MNHEY and CDR2 SVGAGI. V gave up 6 bases and J gave up 9 bases; unmatched junction bases: 8. There are 15 residues in the CDR3. The CDR3 DNA reads as TGTGCCAGCAGCACACTAGCGGGGGGGCACGTTGAGCAGTTCTTC. Protein sequence: CASSTLAGGHVEQFF.

The chain uses TRBV9 and TRBJ2-2, with D possibly being TRBD2 (6 bases). V was pared by 2 bases and J by 3 bases, with 11 bases between. The CDR3 consists of 15 residues. CDR1 is SGDLS and CDR2 is YYNGEE in the germline V gene. Written as DNA, the CDR3 is TGTGCCAGCAGCGTGGGAGGAGCGTACACCGGGGAGCTGTTTTTT. Its protein product is CASSVGGAYTGELFF.

The chain is built from TRBV5-1 and TRBJ2-7; D perhaps matches TRBD2 (5 bases). The CDR3 is made up of 14 amino acids. Germline CDR1 is SGHRS and CDR2 is YFSETQ. Trimming removed 1 base at V and 4 bases at J, with 12 bases between. CDR3 region: CASSLRGSEYEQYF. The CDR3 nucleotides read TGCGCCAGCAGCTTGAGAGGGAGTGAATACGAGCAGTACTTC.

J is TRBJ1-2 and V is TRBV7-3; D is possibly TRBD1 (5 bases). The CDR3 is made up of 13 amino acids. Between the trimmed V and J ends, which lost 1 base and 6 bases, there was a span of 9 bases. The germline CDR1 and CDR2 sequences are SGHTA and FQGTGA. CDR3 loop: CASSLNEGDGYTF. The CDR3 DNA follows: TGTGCCAGCAGCTTAAACGAAGGGGATGGCTACACCTTC.

This clone was found once. V gene TRBV29-1 combines with J gene TRBJ2-7; 9 positions match TRBD1. The CDR3 runs to 16 residues. The junction had 14 bases not matched to a gene; V was cut back by 6 bases and J by 2 bases. Looked up from germline, CDR1 is SQVTM and CDR2 is ANQGSEA. CDR3 residues: CSVIKPTGGLTYEQYF. CDR3 DNA: TGCAGCGTGATTAAACCGACAGGGGGATTAACCTACGAGCAGTACTTC.

This clone appeared a single time. The chain is built from TRBV18 and TRBJ2-1; D perhaps matches TRBD1 (6 bases). With 4 bases removed from V and 8 bases from J, the gap between germline ends came to 15 bases. Looked up from germline, CDR1 is KGHSH and CDR2 is LQKENI. CDR3 length: 14 amino acids. In DNA form, the CDR3 reads TGTGCCAGCTCACGGGGAACAGGGCCCGATGAGCAGTTCTTC. It encodes CASSRGTGPDEQFF.

This clone has only a few counts. The V gene is TRBV5-1, the J gene TRBJ1-6; TRBD1 is a possible D gene (5 bases). Germline V gene lookup returns CDR1 SGHRS and CDR2 YFSETQ. V was cut by 1 base and J by 7 bases, with 6 bases left in between. This CDR3 contains 13 residues. The DNA for the CDR3 is TGCGCCAGCAGCTTGCCAGGGAATTCACCCCTCCACTTT. It yields the protein CASSLPGNSPLHF.

The chain combines TRBV6-5 with TRBJ2-7, with no clear D. CDR1 and CDR2 from the germline V gene are MNHEY and SVGAGI. The CDR3 is 14 residues long. V lost 0 bases to trimming and J lost 6 bases, with 12 bases between them. The CDR3 DNA reads as TGTGCCAGCAGTTACTCTGCTACCCTCGGCGAGCAGTACTTC. As protein: CASSYSATLGEQYF.